This T cell receptor (beta chain) was sequenced in a study of blood T cell repertoires in COVID-19. Study context: Sources were T cells, B-cell-depleted T cells, or PBMCs; the material itself was cDNA or gDNA.

Allocation to cohorts depended on clinical history reported by the participants. Cohort 3 donors were reported recovered after two negative PCRs, clearance, or symptom resolution. The CDR3 contains 14 residues. Germline V gene sequence: CDR1 SGHDN, CDR2 FVKESK. The V end was cut by 4 bases, the J end by 2 bases, with 8 bases between. In the authors' methods: Amplified reference gene primers provided the basis for estimating nucleated cell counts. Method: immunoSEQ multiplex PCR; TCRdb's copy keeps in-frame clones and lacks some. That table furnishes V, J and clone size, whereas the DNA furnished D and trimming. Here the sample spans about 270,000 clones, roughly 91% being singletons.

The chain links TRBV14 to TRBJ2-2; D gene uncertain. The sample taken for sequencing was PBMCs or T cells enriched from blood (not recorded which). This sequence was found in a woman aged 55-70 years who had recovered from COVID-19. The CDR3 here is CASSLHLNTGELFF. CDR3 nucleotides: TGTGCCAGCAGCCTTCACTTAAACACCGGGGAGCTGTTTTTT. Complete variable domain (other parts from reference TRBV14 and TRBJ2-2): EAGVTQFPSHSVIEKGQTVTLRCDPISGHDNLYWYRRVMGKEIKFLLHFVKESKQDESGMPNNRFLAERTGGTYSTLKVQPAELEDSGVYFCASSLHLNTGELFFGEGSRLTVL.